This TCR beta chain was captured in a study of cytomegalovirus exposure and HLA in healthy donors. The PCR used 60 Vbeta and 13 Jbeta primers. Some clones are missing from TCRdb's copy, which holds only in-frame ones; the method was immunoSEQ multiplex PCR. The data hold some 80,000 clones, with over 65% observed a single time. CDR1 MNHNY and CDR2 SVGAGI come from the germline V gene (reference sequence). The CDR3 totals 15 residues. The trim removed 2 bases at V and 2 bases at J, leaving 4 bases unmatched. V gene TRBV6-6 combines with J gene TRBJ2-7; TRBD2 agrees at 9 bases. The clonotype originates from a man between 50 and 59 years old in good health and CMV-seronegative. The sequenced material came from PBMCs. The CDR3 protein is CASSYSGGFPYEQYF. The DNA of the CDR3 is TGTGCCAGCAGTTACAGCGGGGGGTTTCCCTACGAGCAGTACTTC.